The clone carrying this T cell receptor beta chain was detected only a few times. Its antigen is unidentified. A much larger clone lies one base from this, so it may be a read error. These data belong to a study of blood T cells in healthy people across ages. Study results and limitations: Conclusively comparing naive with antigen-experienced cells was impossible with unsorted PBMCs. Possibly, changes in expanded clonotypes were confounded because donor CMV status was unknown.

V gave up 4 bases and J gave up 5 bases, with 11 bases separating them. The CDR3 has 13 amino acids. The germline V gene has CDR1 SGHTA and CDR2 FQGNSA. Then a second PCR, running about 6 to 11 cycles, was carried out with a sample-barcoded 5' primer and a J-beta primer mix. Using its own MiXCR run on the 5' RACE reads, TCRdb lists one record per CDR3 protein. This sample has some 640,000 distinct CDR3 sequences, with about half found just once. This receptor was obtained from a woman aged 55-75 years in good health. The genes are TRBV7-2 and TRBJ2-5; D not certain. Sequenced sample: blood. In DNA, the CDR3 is TGTGCCAGCAGCTCTACGTACGGGGAGACCCAGTACTTC. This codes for CASSSTYGETQYF.